This TCR beta chain stems from a study of monozygotic twins with inflammatory bowel disease. Notes on the study in general: The analysis yielded no support for one strong signal or clonotype associated with IBD.

Germline V lookup: CDR1 SGHKS, CDR2 YYEKEE (reference sequence). The CDR3 is 15 amino acids. For every donor, one blood sample of approximately 2.6 ml was drawn. No T cells were sorted before total RNA was taken from whole blood. TCRdb re-called the 5' RACE reads; one entry per CDR3 protein, DNA not given. The listing contains nearly 450,000 distinct CDR3 sequences. Comment on this clonotype: Its antigen is still unknown.

Sample: blood. The receptor's source is a human donor with ulcerative colitis or Crohn's disease, or a healthy co-twin of an affected twin (not recorded which). The chain is built from TRBV5-5 and TRBJ2-3; TCRdb indicates TRBD1, and absent DNA this call remains unverified. The chain's CDR3 is CASSEGGQATDTQYF.